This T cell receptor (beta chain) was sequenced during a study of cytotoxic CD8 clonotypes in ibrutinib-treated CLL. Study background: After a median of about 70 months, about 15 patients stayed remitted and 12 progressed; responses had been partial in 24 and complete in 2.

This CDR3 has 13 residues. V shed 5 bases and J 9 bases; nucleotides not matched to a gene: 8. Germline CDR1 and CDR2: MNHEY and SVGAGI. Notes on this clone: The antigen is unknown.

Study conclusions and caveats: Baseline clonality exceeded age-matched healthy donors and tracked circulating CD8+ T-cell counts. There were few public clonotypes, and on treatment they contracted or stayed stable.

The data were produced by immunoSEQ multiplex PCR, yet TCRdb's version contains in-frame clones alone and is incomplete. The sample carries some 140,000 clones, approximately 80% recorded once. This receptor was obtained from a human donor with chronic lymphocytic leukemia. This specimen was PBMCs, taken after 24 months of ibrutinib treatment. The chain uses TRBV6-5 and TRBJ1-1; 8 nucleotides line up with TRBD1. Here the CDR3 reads CASSAPGGAKAFF. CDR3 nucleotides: TGTGCCAGCAGTGCGCCAGGGGGCGCGAAAGCTTTCTTT.